This T cell receptor (beta chain) originates from a study of CD8 T cells in Susac syndrome. Sequencing of TCR beta drew on CD8+ and CD4+ T cells from blood. The multiple sclerosis control group consisted of treatment-naive patients whose relapsing-remitting disease, which was either stable or active, fulfilled revised McDonald criteria. Bulk CD8+ and CD4+ cells came from magnetic negative isolation; CD8+ TEMRA by FACS. The RNA, about 0.45 to 1 ug, was put through reverse transcription using random hexamers. Amplification of TCR beta CDR3 by immunoSEQ multiplex PCR spanned 54 Vbeta and 13 Jbeta. Using its own MiXCR run on the immunoSEQ multiplex PCR reads, TCRdb lists one record per CDR3 protein. The sample yields around 130,000 distinct CDR3 sequences, roughly 89% seen once. There are 14 residues in the CDR3. The germline CDR1 and CDR2 sequences are GTSNPN and SVGIG (reference sequence). J gave up 5 bases and V 0 bases, and 2 bases lay outside the gene matches.

This TCR came from a human donor with multiple sclerosis. The J gene is TRBJ1-5, the V gene TRBV30, with 9 bases lining up with TRBD1. Sequenced input: CD8+ T cells from PBMCs. This CDR3 is CAWSVTGGDQPQHF. DNA for the CDR3: TGTGCCTGGAGTGTAACAGGGGGCGATCAGCCCCAGCATTTT.